Listed below are T cell receptor beta chains from one sample, sequenced in a study of T cells in Graves' hyperthyroidism and ophthalmopathy. TCRdb called the multiplex PCR reads again in MiXCR, with one record for every CDR3 protein. Of a few hundred thousand distinct CDR3 sequences in the sample, approximately 15% were seen once. What was sequenced was blood. Receptors originate from a woman aged 18-30 years with Graves' hyperthyroidism. Each CDR3 is given with its conserved first and last residue. The D gene is left open where the match is weak. Clone size is stated in some rows and not others, as once, few, many or a class when expanded.

TRBV18	.	.	TRBJ1-1	CASSPKVGEGTEAFF	TGTGCCAGCTCACCAAAGGTGGGGGAGGGAACTGAAGCTTTCTTT
TRBV10-3	many	TRBD2	TRBJ2-3	CAITAGGPSADTQYF	TGTGCCATTACAGCGGGAGGGCCCTCGGCAGATACGCAGTATTTT
TRBV19	.	.	TRBJ2-7	CTSSSLEIVHEQYF	TGTACCAGTAGTTCGCTAGAGATTGTTCACGAGCAGTACTTC
TRBV20-1	.	.	TRBJ1-1	CRGGLSPEAFF	TGCAGGGGCGGGCTTAGTCCTGAAGCTTTCTTT
TRBV5-1	.	TRBD1	TRBJ2-3	CASRPDRDSTDTQYF	TGCGCCAGCAGGCCGGACAGGGACAGCACAGATACGCAGTATTTT
TRBV28	many	TRBD1	TRBJ1-2	CASSRDRGQYGYTF	TGTGCCAGCAGTCGGGACAGGGGACAATATGGCTACACCTTC
TRBV24-1	many	TRBD2	TRBJ2-1	CATSDWRGYNEQFF	TGTGCCACCAGTGATTGGCGGGGGTACAATGAGCAGTTCTTC
TRBV27	.	TRBD2	TRBJ2-3	CASSFSERELTDTQYF	TGTGCCAGCAGTTTCAGCGAGCGGGAGTTGACAGATACGCAGTATTTT
TRBV12-3/TRBV12-4	many	TRBD2	TRBJ2-7	CASSRLTSGPSYEQYF	TGTGCCAGCAGTCGATTGACTAGCGGGCCCTCCTACGAGCAGTACTTC
TRBV7-2	many	.	TRBJ2-5	CASSTGNSKETQYF	TGTGCCAGCAGCACTGGGAACTCGAAAGAGACCCAGTACTTC
TRBV29-1	few	.	TRBJ2-3	CSVTGTANTDTQYF	TGCAGCGTTACCGGGACTGCAAATACAGATACGCAGTATTTT
TRBV24-1	.	.	TRBJ1-1	CATSDRGGGTEAFF	TGTGCCACCAGTGATAGGGGGGGAGGTACTGAAGCTTTCTTT
TRBV24-1	many	TRBD2	TRBJ2-3	CATSDPSTSASTDTQYF	TGTGCCACCAGTGATCCTTCGACTAGCGCCTCCACAGATACGCAGTATTTT
TRBV5-1	many	.	TRBJ1-2	CASSFEGRNYGYTF	TGCGCCAGCAGCTTTGAGGGACGGAACTATGGCTACACCTTC
TRBV30	few	.	TRBJ1-4	CAWTPTEAGKGPREKLFF	TGTGCCTGGACCCCAACTGAGGCAGGGAAGGGGCCTCGCGAAAAACTGTTTTTT
TRBV9	few	TRBD2	TRBJ2-1	CASSFGRAPNEQFF	TGTGCCAGCAGTTTCGGGAGGGCCCCCAATGAGCAGTTCTTC
TRBV9	.	TRBD2	TRBJ2-7	CASSVSGEDEQYF	TGTGCCAGCAGCGTAAGCGGGGAGGACGAGCAGTACTTC
TRBV19	few	.	TRBJ1-3	CASSIGTVISGNTIYF	TGTGCCAGTAGTATCGGGACGGTGATCTCTGGAAACACCATATATTTT
TRBV19	.	TRBD1	TRBJ2-7	CASSSQTGGLAEQYF	TGTGCCAGTAGTTCTCAGACAGGGGGCCTTGCCGAGCAGTACTTC
TRBV3-1	many	.	TRBJ1-2	CASSLGINYGYTF	TGTGCCAGCAGCCTCGGGATTAACTATGGCTACACCTTC
TRBV6-1	many	TRBD1	TRBJ1-2	CASSDRGYDGYTF	TGTGCCAGCAGCGACAGGGGGTACGATGGCTACACCTTC
TRBV19	many	TRBD1	TRBJ2-5	CASSIGRGLETQYF	TGTGCCAGTAGTATCGGCAGGGGGCTAGAGACCCAGTACTTC
TRBV6-2/TRBV6-3	.	.	TRBJ2-1	CASSYSRVRTRPDEQFF	TGTGCCAGCAGTTACTCGAGGGTCAGGACCCGCCCCGATGAGCAGTTCTTC
TRBV27	.	TRBD1	TRBJ1-1	CASVPLGQLNTEAFF	TGTGCCAGCGTACCCTTGGGACAGCTGAACACTGAAGCTTTCTTT
TRBV24-1	many	.	TRBJ1-5	CATISGRWDDQPQHF	TGTGCCACCATATCGGGCAGATGGGACGATCAGCCCCAGCATTTT
TRBV18	few	.	TRBJ1-3	CASSPPNTGTGSSGNTIYF	TGTGCCAGCTCACCACCGAATACCGGGACGGGTAGCTCTGGAAACACCATATATTTT
TRBV25-1	.	.	TRBJ1-1	CASSEFWQVNTEAFF	TGTGCCAGCAGTGAATTCTGGCAGGTGAACACTGAAGCTTTCTTT
TRBV27	.	TRBD2	TRBJ2-3	CASSLVAGPPTTQYF	TGTGCCAGCAGTTTAGTAGCGGGACCGCCCACTACGCAGTATTTT
TRBV9	many	TRBD1	TRBJ2-5	CASSSDRGLLYPQETQYF	TGTGCCAGCAGCTCCGACAGGGGGCTTCTATACCCTCAAGAGACCCAGTACTTC
TRBV14	many	.	TRBJ1-5	CASIGGTNQPQHF	TGTGCCAGCATCGGAGGGACCAATCAGCCCCAGCATTTT